This is a list of T cell receptor beta chains from one sample in a study of T cells in localized non-small cell lung cancer. Profiled with immunoSEQ multiplex PCR; TCRdb holds only in-frame clones, not every one. The table records 20,000 to 25,000 clones, around nine tenths of them present only once. The sample in question was PBMCs, obtained before any cancer treatment. The receptors come from a man aged 40-75 years with stage II squamous cell lung carcinoma. Both conserved end residues are part of each CDR3. D genes are given only for firm matches. Clone size, where shown, is once, few, many, or a class for clones that have expanded.

size: .; length: 15; D: TRBD1; J: TRBJ2-7; V: TRBV27; DNA: TGTGCCAGCAGTTTAGACAGGGCTTATATCTACGAGCAGTACTTC; CDR3: CASSLDRAYIYEQYF
size: .; length: 13; D: .; J: TRBJ2-7; V: TRBV14; DNA: TGTGCCAGCAGCCAAGAGTGGGGCCTGGAGCAGTACTTC; CDR3: CASSQEWGLEQYF
size: .; length: 13; D: .; J: TRBJ1-1; V: TRBV7-9; DNA: TGTGCCAGCAGCTTAGGTGAGAACACTGAAGCTTTCTTT; CDR3: CASSLGENTEAFF
size: .; length: 15; D: .; J: TRBJ2-5; V: TRBV18; DNA: TGTGCCAGCTCACCACTGCCTAGCGACGAAGAGACCCAGTACTTC; CDR3: CASSPLPSDEETQYF
size: .; length: 19; D: TRBD2; J: TRBJ2-3; V: TRBV7-2; DNA: TGTGCCAGCAGCTTAGGACTAGCGGGGGGTACAGTTAGCACAGATACGCAGTATTTT; CDR3: CASSLGLAGGTVSTDTQYF
size: .; length: 14; D: .; J: TRBJ1-2; V: TRBV28; DNA: TGTGCCAGCAGTTCCCGAGGGGCAGACTATGGCTACACCTTC; CDR3: CASSSRGADYGYTF
size: .; length: 12; D: .; J: TRBJ2-7; V: TRBV18; DNA: TGTGCCAGCTCGGGCGCAAGCTACGAGCAGTACTTC; CDR3: CASSGASYEQYF
size: .; length: 11; D: .; J: TRBJ2-5; V: TRBV7-2; DNA: TGTGCCACCAGAACGGGGGAGACCCAGTACTTC; CDR3: CATRTGETQYF
size: .; length: 15; D: .; J: TRBJ1-5; V: TRBV28; DNA: TGTGCCAGCACCGAACAGGGATTCAGCAATCAGCCCCAGCATTTT; CDR3: CASTEQGFSNQPQHF
size: .; length: 15; D: .; J: TRBJ2-1; V: TRBV10-1; DNA: TGCGCCAGCAGTCAGGACAGTACAACTTTCTATGAGCAGTTCTTC; CDR3: CASSQDSTTFYEQFF
size: .; length: 14; D: .; J: TRBJ2-3; V: TRBV9; DNA: TGTGCCAGCAGTACCTCCTCTAGCACAGATACGCAGTATTTT; CDR3: CASSTSSSTDTQYF
size: .; length: 13; D: .; J: TRBJ1-2; V: TRBV5-6; DNA: TGTGCCAGCAGCTCACGGACGGACTACGGCTACACCTTC; CDR3: CASSSRTDYGYTF
size: .; length: 15; D: TRBD2; J: TRBJ2-7; V: TRBV6-5; DNA: TGTGCCAGCAGTTCGGGACTAGCGGGACCCTACGAGCAGTACTTC; CDR3: CASSSGLAGPYEQYF
size: .; length: 12; D: .; J: TRBJ2-7; V: TRBV13; DNA: TGTGCCAGCAGCCCCGGGGGAAACGAGCAGTACTTC; CDR3: CASSPGGNEQYF
size: once; length: 16; D: .; J: TRBJ1-4; V: TRBV28; DNA: TGTGCCAGCAGTTCGGGCCACAGGGCGGGCCAGGAAAAACTGTTTTTT; CDR3: CASSSGHRAGQEKLFF
size: .; length: 16; D: TRBD2; J: TRBJ2-7; V: TRBV2; DNA: TGTGCCAGCAGTGCCTCTCCTAGCGGGAGCGGGTACGAGCAGTACTTC; CDR3: CASSASPSGSGYEQYF
size: .; length: 15; D: TRBD2; J: TRBJ2-2; V: TRBV9; DNA: TGTGCCAGCAGCGTATCTAGCGGGGCAACCGGGGAGCTGTTTTTT; CDR3: CASSVSSGATGELFF
size: .; length: 11; D: .; J: TRBJ2-5; V: TRBV5-1; DNA: TGCGCCAGCAGCCTTCAAGAGACCCAGTACTTC; CDR3: CASSLQETQYF